The 14 T cell receptor beta chains in this list originate from one sample, sequenced in a study of T cell repertoires in cytomegalovirus infection. TCRdb re-called the reads with MiXCR, one entry per CDR3 protein. This table has 200,000 to 300,000 distinct CDR3 sequences, roughly 12% appearing once. The material sequenced was PBMCs. All receptors derive from a human donor in good health (CMV status not recorded). Some clones in this sample may be carry-over from other donors' samples.

This clonotype was observed a few times. The chain links TRBV28 to TRBJ1-5; D not resolved. Germline V gene sequence: CDR1 MDHEN, CDR2 SYDVKM. The length of the CDR3 is 12 residues. The V end lost 6 bases, the J end lost 2 bases, and 5 bases lay between the germline ends. The CDR3 spells CASRRGNQPQHF. The CDR3 nucleotides read TGTGCCAGCAGGAGGGGCAATCAGCCCCAGCATTTT. The whole variable domain, remainder taken from reference TRBV28 and TRBJ1-5, is DVKVTQSSRYLVKRTGEKVFLECVQDMDHENMFWYRQDPGLGLRLIYFSYDVKMKEKGDIPEGYSVSREKKERFSLILESASTNQTSMYLCASRRGNQPQHFGDGTRLSIL.

This clonotype was counted ten times or more. The chain couples TRBV7-9 to TRBJ2-7; tentatively, D is TRBD1 (5 bases). Germline loops: CDR1 SEHNR, CDR2 FQNEAQ (reference sequence). The CDR3 has 15 residues. Trimming cost V 5 bases and J 0 bases, with 14 bases left between them. Here the CDR3 DNA reads TGTGCCAGCAGCCTATCGACAGCAAGCTCCTACGAGCAGTACTTC. It specifies CASSLSTASSYEQYF.

This clonotype was seen only a few times. The chain carries TRBV6-6 and TRBJ2-7; TRBD1 might be the D (6 bases). Trimming took 0 bases from V and 0 from J, leaving 9 bases between them. The V gene's germline CDR1 is MNHNY and CDR2 SVGAGI (reference sequence). CDR3 length: 15 amino acids. The CDR3 nucleotides are TGTGCCAGCAGTTACTCCCAGGGGAGCTCCTACGAGCAGTACTTC. Its translation is CASSYSQGSSYEQYF.

At least ten counts were recorded for this clonotype. The chain has TRBV4-2 and TRBJ2-7; D ambiguous. CDR3 length: 14 amino acids. Trimming shortened V by 1 base and J by 0 bases, and 7 bases separated the two germline ends. Germline CDR1 is LGHNA and CDR2 is YNFKEQ. CDR3 in DNA: TGTGCCAGCAGCCAAGGCGCTAGCTCCTACGAGCAGTACTTC. Protein product: CASSQGASSYEQYF.

In its sample, this clonotype was seen a few times. The rearrangement links TRBV15 to TRBJ2-5; 13 bases map to TRBD2. The V gene's germline CDR1 is LNHNV and CDR2 YYDKDF (reference sequence). The CDR3 has 19 amino acids. V lost 1 base and J lost 2; bases outside the gene matches: 10. CDR3 coding DNA: TGTGCCACCAGCAGAGTGGTTACTAGCGGGAGGGTAACACAAGAGACCCAGTACTTC. Protein product: CATSRVVTSGRVTQETQYF.

At least ten counts were recorded for this clonotype. The V gene is TRBV6-1, the J gene TRBJ2-7, with D perhaps matching TRBD1 (5 bases). The length of the CDR3 is 11 residues. Germline V gives CDR1 MNHNS, CDR2 SASEGT. V shed 6 bases and J shed 7 bases, with 10 bases lying between them. CDR3 sequence reads: CASRIRGEQYF. CDR3 nucleotides: TGTGCCAGCAGGATTAGGGGTGAGCAGTACTTC.

This clonotype was seen repeatedly, ten times or more. The chain couples TRBV28 to TRBJ1-6, with TRBD1 matching over 7 bases. CDR1 is MDHEN, CDR2 SYDVKM, per germline. CDR3 length: 15 amino acids. Unmatched junction bases numbered 12, after V lost 6 bases and J lost 10 bases. CDR3 loop: CASRRLTGQSSPLHF. The CDR3, as DNA: TGTGCCAGCAGACGCCTGACAGGGCAGTCGTCACCCCTCCACTTT.

This clonotype was observed at least ten times. The V and J genes are TRBV18 and TRBJ2-1; D is uncertain. The CDR3 has 16 amino acids. Germline V gene sequence: CDR1 KGHSH, CDR2 LQKENI. Deletions cut 1 base from V and 0 bases from J, with 10 bases between. CDR3 sequence (DNA): TGTGCCAGCTCACCACAATCAGGAAGCTCCTACAATGAGCAGTTCTTC. Translated, it gives CASSPQSGSSYNEQFF.

The sample holds a few counts of this clonotype. V gene TRBV7-9 combines with J gene TRBJ2-5, with a weak D call TRBD1 (6 bases). The CDR3 runs to 14 residues. Per the germline V gene, CDR1 is SEHNR and CDR2 is FQNEAQ (reference sequence). Trimming stripped 3 bases from V and 5 bases from J, with 13 bases between. CDR3 DNA: TGTGCCAGCAGCTTGGACAACCAGGGGGAGACCCAGTACTTC. Translating gives CASSLDNQGETQYF.

This chain connects TRBV20-1 to TRBJ1-1; unclear D gene. V was shortened by 4 bases and J by 1 base, with 10 bases between the two germline ends. There are 13 residues in the CDR3. Per germline, CDR1 DFQATT and CDR2 SNEGSKA (reference sequence). The CDR3 loop reads CSATPPGNTEAFF. CDR3 nucleotide sequence: TGCAGTGCTACCCCTCCAGGGAACACTGAAGCTTTCTTT.

This chain links TRBV12-3 or TRBV12-4 with TRBJ1-2; D gene ambiguous. V was pared by 5 bases and J by 8 bases, with 18 bases between. The CDR3 contains 14 residues. CDR3 coding DNA: TGTGCCAGCAGTCCCAGAGGTGTCGCTTCGGGCTACACCTTC. Protein sequence: CASSPRGVASGYTF.

This clonotype appeared a few times. V is TRBV6-1 and J is TRBJ2-5, with 11 bases lining up with TRBD2. There are 15 residues in the CDR3. V trimming: 5 bases; J trimming: 4 bases; junction bases outside the gene matches: 6. The germline CDR1 and CDR2 sequences are MNHNS and SASEGT. CDR3: CASSRAGLAGETQYF. In DNA, the CDR3 is TGTGCCAGCAGTCGAGCCGGACTAGCGGGAGAGACCCAGTACTTC.

This clonotype has ten or more counts. The genes are TRBV7-2 and TRBJ2-3; TRBD2 aligns across 12 bases. The junction had 9 bases not matched to a gene; V was cut back by 5 bases and J by 3 bases. Per the germline V gene, CDR1 is SGHTA and CDR2 is FQGNSA. The CDR3 sequence is 17 residues long. The CDR3 DNA reads as TGTGCCAGCAGCCCTAGTCTGCTAGCGGGAGGGACAGATACGCAGTATTTT. Protein product: CASSPSLLAGGTDTQYF.

Ten or more counts support this clonotype. The V gene is TRBV5-5, the J gene TRBJ2-2; the D gene is possibly TRBD2 (5 bases). V was cut by 0 bases and J by 0 bases, with 6 bases left in between. The CDR3 covers 15 residues. Germline V CDR1 and CDR2: SGHKS, YYEKEE (reference sequence). The DNA of the CDR3 is TGTGCCAGCAGCTTGGAACTAGCGAACACCGGGGAGCTGTTTTTT. Its protein is CASSLELANTGELFF.